This T cell receptor beta chain derives from a study of radiotherapy plus CTLA-4 blockade in lung cancer. This CDR3 has 14 residues. With V trimmed by 8 bases and J by 3 bases, 8 bases remained unmatched. The V gene's germline CDR1 is MNHNS and CDR2 SASEGT. Focal radiation plus CTLA-4 blockade with ipilimumab was given to patients with chemo-refractory metastatic non-small-cell lung cancer. The data were produced by immunoSEQ multiplex PCR, yet TCRdb's version contains in-frame clones alone and is incomplete. The data contain more than 55,000 clones, almost 85% of them singletons. This clone was seen only once.

The V gene is TRBV6-1, the J gene TRBJ1-1, with 8 positions matching TRBD1. The source is a human donor with non-small cell lung cancer whose response to radiotherapy plus ipilimumab could not be evaluated. This material consisted of peripheral blood, taken from a patient treated with radiotherapy plus ipilimumab. The CDR3 spells CASEARQGHTEAFF. The CDR3 coding sequence is TGTGCCAGCGAGGCCCGACAGGGGCACACTGAAGCTTTCTTT.